A selection of T cell receptor beta chains follows, all from one sample in a study of T cells in localized non-small cell lung cancer. Only in-frame clones appear in the TCRdb table, and some are missing; sequencing was by immunoSEQ multiplex PCR. The sample holds about 2,000 clones; 24% are singletons and the top ten take 11% to 15%. The specimen was normal lung tissue next to the tumor, collected before any cancer treatment. These receptors were taken from a male donor aged 60 or older with stage I lung adenocarcinoma. CDR3s include the opening cysteine and the closing phenylalanine or tryptophan. A D gene is named only where the DNA matches it firmly. A row's size may be missing; if present it is once, few, many or a size class.

v_gene: TRBV6-8; d_gene: NA; abundance: NA; len: 12; j_gene: TRBJ1-1; CDR3nt: TGTGCCAGCCTAAGGAGGGAGACTGAAGCTTTCTTT; CDR3aa: CASLRRETEAFF
v_gene: TRBV6-8; d_gene: NA; abundance: few; len: 13; j_gene: TRBJ1-2; CDR3nt: TGTGCCATCAGCGTACAGGACAACTATGGCTACACCTTC; CDR3aa: CAISVQDNYGYTF
v_gene: TRBV18; d_gene: TRBD1; abundance: NA; len: 15; j_gene: TRBJ2-1; CDR3nt: TGTGCCAGCTCACCAACAGGGGTCCACTACAATGAGCAGTTCTTC; CDR3aa: CASSPTGVHYNEQFF
v_gene: TRBV6-8; d_gene: NA; abundance: few; len: 15; j_gene: TRBJ1-5; CDR3nt: TGTGCCAGCAGTCCAATGCTGGGAGGCAATCAGCCCCAGCATTTT; CDR3aa: CASSPMLGGNQPQHF
v_gene: TRBV28; d_gene: NA; abundance: once; len: 13; j_gene: TRBJ2-1; CDR3nt: TGTGCCAGCAGTTTAGGGACATACAATGAGCAGTTCTTC; CDR3aa: CASSLGTYNEQFF
v_gene: TRBV30; d_gene: TRBD1; abundance: NA; len: 15; j_gene: TRBJ2-7; CDR3nt: TGTGCCTGGAGTTCGAGGGGACAGGGGCCCTACGAGCAGTACTTC; CDR3aa: CAWSSRGQGPYEQYF
v_gene: TRBV11-3; d_gene: NA; abundance: few; len: 14; j_gene: TRBJ2-1; CDR3nt: TGTGCCAGCAGCTTGGACTGGGAGACAAATGAGCAGTTCTTC; CDR3aa: CASSLDWETNEQFF
v_gene: TRBV19; d_gene: NA; abundance: few; len: 14; j_gene: TRBJ1-6; CDR3nt: TGTGCCAGTAGTAGGGGACGGGGGAATTCACCCCTCCACTTT; CDR3aa: CASSRGRGNSPLHF
v_gene: TRBV19; d_gene: NA; abundance: NA; len: 14; j_gene: TRBJ2-7; CDR3nt: TGTGCCAGTAGTATATACACCGGGGCCTACGAGCAGTACTTC; CDR3aa: CASSIYTGAYEQYF
v_gene: TRBV23-1; d_gene: NA; abundance: few; len: 13; j_gene: TRBJ1-2; CDR3nt: TGCGCCAGCAGCTTGCTAAACAACTATGGCTACACCTTC; CDR3aa: CASSLLNNYGYTF
v_gene: TRBV19; d_gene: NA; abundance: NA; len: 15; j_gene: TRBJ1-5; CDR3nt: TGTGCCAGTAGGACTACCGGGACCCCTAATCAGCCCCAGCATTTT; CDR3aa: CASRTTGTPNQPQHF
v_gene: TRBV18; d_gene: TRBD1; abundance: NA; len: 13; j_gene: TRBJ1-6; CDR3nt: TGTGCCAGCTCAGGGGACAGAAATTCACCCCTCCACTTT; CDR3aa: CASSGDRNSPLHF
v_gene: TRBV11-3; d_gene: NA; abundance: large; len: 15; j_gene: TRBJ1-4; CDR3nt: TGTGCCAGCAGCCTAGATAGTAACAGGGTCAAAAAACTGTTTTTT; CDR3aa: CASSLDSNRVKKLFF
v_gene: TRBV11-3; d_gene: NA; abundance: few; len: 14; j_gene: TRBJ1-2; CDR3nt: TGTGCCAGCAGCCGCGGGACACCTAACTATGGCTACACCTTC; CDR3aa: CASSRGTPNYGYTF
v_gene: TRBV6-8; d_gene: NA; abundance: medium-sized; len: 15; j_gene: TRBJ1-1; CDR3nt: TGTGCCAGCAGCGGAGCCGGGACGGTAAACACTGAAGCTTTCTTT; CDR3aa: CASSGAGTVNTEAFF
v_gene: TRBV30; d_gene: NA; abundance: NA; len: 15; j_gene: TRBJ1-4; CDR3nt: TGTGCCTGGAGTGACGGGGCTGCAACTAATGAAAAACTGTTTTTT; CDR3aa: CAWSDGAATNEKLFF
v_gene: TRBV6-8; d_gene: TRBD1; abundance: NA; len: 17; j_gene: TRBJ1-2; CDR3nt: TGTGCCAGCAGTTCCGACAGGGGGCGCTTCACCAACTATGGCTACACCTTC; CDR3aa: CASSSDRGRFTNYGYTF
v_gene: TRBV5-1; d_gene: NA; abundance: NA; len: 14; j_gene: TRBJ1-4; CDR3nt: TGCGCCAGCAGCTGTGTAAGGCATAATGAAAAACTGTTTTTT; CDR3aa: CASSCVRHNEKLFF
v_gene: TRBV19; d_gene: TRBD1; abundance: NA; len: 16; j_gene: TRBJ1-1; CDR3nt: TGTGCCAGTAGTATACCACGGGACAGGGGGAACACTGAAGCTTTCTTT; CDR3aa: CASSIPRDRGNTEAFF
v_gene: TRBV15; d_gene: NA; abundance: NA; len: 14; j_gene: TRBJ2-7; CDR3nt: TGTGCCACCAGCTATGGGCAGGGGAGCTACGAGCAGTACTTC; CDR3aa: CATSYGQGSYEQYF